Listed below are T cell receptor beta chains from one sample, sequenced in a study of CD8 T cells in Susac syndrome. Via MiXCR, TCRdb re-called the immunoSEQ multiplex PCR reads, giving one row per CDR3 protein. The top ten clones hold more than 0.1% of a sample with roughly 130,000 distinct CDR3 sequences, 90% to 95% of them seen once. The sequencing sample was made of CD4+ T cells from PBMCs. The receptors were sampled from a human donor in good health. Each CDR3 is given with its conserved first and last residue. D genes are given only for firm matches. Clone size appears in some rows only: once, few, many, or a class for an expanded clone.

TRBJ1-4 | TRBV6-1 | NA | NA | TGTGCCAGCAGTGAAAATTTTAATGAAAAACTGTTTTTT | CASSENFNEKLFF
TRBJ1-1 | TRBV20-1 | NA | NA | TGCAGTGCTAGCAGGGGCGTTTGGGACACTGAAGCTTTCTTT | CSASRGVWDTEAFF
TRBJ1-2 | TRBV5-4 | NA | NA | TGTGCCAGCAGCTCCCAGGAAACTCTTCCCTATGGCTACACCTTC | CASSSQETLPYGYTF
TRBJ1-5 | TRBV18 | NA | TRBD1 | TGTGCCAGCTCACGTGCCTCAGCCGGGACAGGGGGCGGTCAGCCCCAGCATTTT | CASSRASAGTGGGQPQHF
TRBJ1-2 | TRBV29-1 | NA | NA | TGTGCGGTTCTCTTGGTTGTAACTACCTATGGCTACACCTTC | CAVLLVVTTYGYTF
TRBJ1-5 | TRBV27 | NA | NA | TGTGCCAGCAGTTTAGTTGGCAGGTCCACGGAGCAGCCCCAGCATTTT | CASSLVGRSTEQPQHF
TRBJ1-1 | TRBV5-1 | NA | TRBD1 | TGCGCCAGCAGCTTGGCCGAAGACAGGGCGAGAGCTTTCTTT | CASSLAEDRARAFF
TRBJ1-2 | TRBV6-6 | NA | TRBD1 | TGTGCCAGCAGCTTGGACAGGTCCTACACCTTC | CASSLDRSYTF
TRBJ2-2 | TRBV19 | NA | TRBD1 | TGTGCCAGTAGTCGTACAGGGGCCGGGGAGCTGTTTTTT | CASSRTGAGELFF
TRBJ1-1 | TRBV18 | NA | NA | TGTGCCAGCTCGAGGACAGAAAGGAACACTGAAGCTTTCTTT | CASSRTERNTEAFF
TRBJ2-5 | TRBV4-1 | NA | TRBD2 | TGCGCCAGCAGCGCAGGGAGGGTCCGCCAAGAGACCCAGTACTTC | CASSAGRVRQETQYF
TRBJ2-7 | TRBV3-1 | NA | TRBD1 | TGTGCCAGCAGCCGGGGACAGACCTACGAGCAGTACTTC | CASSRGQTYEQYF
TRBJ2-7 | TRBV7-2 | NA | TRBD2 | TGTGCCAGCACCCGACTAGCGGGAGTCGATCCCCGCTACGAGCAGTACTTC | CASTRLAGVDPRYEQYF
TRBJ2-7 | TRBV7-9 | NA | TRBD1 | TGTGCCAGCAGGCCCACGACGACAGGGACCCACGAGCAGTACTTC | CASRPTTTGTHEQYF
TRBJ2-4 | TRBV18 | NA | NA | TGTGCCAGCTCCCCAACCGGGAGTCAGGGAAACATTCAGTACTTC | CASSPTGSQGNIQYF
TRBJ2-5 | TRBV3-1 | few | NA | TGTGCCAGCAGCCAAGATTTGGCAACCCAGTACTTC | CASSQDLATQYF
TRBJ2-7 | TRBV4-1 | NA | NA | TGCGCCAGCAGCCAAGGTCACGGGACGAGGGAGCAGTACTTC | CASSQGHGTREQYF
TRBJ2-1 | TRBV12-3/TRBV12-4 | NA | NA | TGTGCCAGCAGTTTGGTAGGGCTGGATGAGCAGTTCTTC | CASSLVGLDEQFF
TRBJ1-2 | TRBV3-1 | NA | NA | TGTGCCAGCAGCCAAGGTGGTGGAGGTAACTATGGCTACACCTTC | CASSQGGGGNYGYTF
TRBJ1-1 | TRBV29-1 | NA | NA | TGCAGCGTTGATGGCAGGATCAACACTGAAGCTTTCTTT | CSVDGRINTEAFF
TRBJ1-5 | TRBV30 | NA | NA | TGTGCCTGGAGTGAGGTGGCAGGGGATCAGCCCCAGCATTTT | CAWSEVAGDQPQHF
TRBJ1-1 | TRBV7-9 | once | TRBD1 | TGTGCCAGCAGCTTCGGGGACAGGCTCGAAGCTTTCTTT | CASSFGDRLEAFF
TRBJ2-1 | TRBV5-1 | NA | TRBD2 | TGCGCCAGCAGCTCCTCCCTAGCGGGAGATGAGCAGTTCTTC | CASSSSLAGDEQFF
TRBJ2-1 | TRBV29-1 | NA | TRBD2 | TGCAGCGTGGACGGGACTAAATTCGTCGGTGAGCAGTTCTTC | CSVDGTKFVGEQFF
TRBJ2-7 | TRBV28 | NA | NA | TGTGCCAGCAGTTCAGGGCGCCCATCCTCTTGGAACGAGCAGTACTTC | CASSSGRPSSWNEQYF
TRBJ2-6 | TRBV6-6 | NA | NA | TGTGCCAGCCGGGAGTCTGGGGCCAACGTCCTGACTTTC | CASRESGANVLTF
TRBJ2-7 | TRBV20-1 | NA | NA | TGCAGTGCTGGAAAATACAGCTCCTACGAGCAGTACTTC | CSAGKYSSYEQYF
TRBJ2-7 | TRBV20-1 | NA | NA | TGCAGTGCTTCCGGGGGGACAGGCGTCTACGAGCAGTACTTC | CSASGGTGVYEQYF
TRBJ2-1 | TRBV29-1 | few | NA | TGCAGCGTCGGGGATTTATACAATGAGCAGTTCTTC | CSVGDLYNEQFF
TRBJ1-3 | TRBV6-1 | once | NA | TGTGCCAGCAGCACAACAGGCTCTGGAAACACCATATATTTT | CASSTTGSGNTIYF
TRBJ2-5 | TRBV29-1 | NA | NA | TGCAGCGTTGAAGCGGGCAGGGGTGAGACCCAGTACTTC | CSVEAGRGETQYF
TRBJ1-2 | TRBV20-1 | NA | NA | TGCAGTGCTAGAGATCTCAGGACAAAAAAACGTGGCTACACCTTC | CSARDLRTKKRGYTF
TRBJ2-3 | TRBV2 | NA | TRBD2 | TGTGCCAGCAGCCACCCCGGAGGCACTAGCGGGAGGGCCGAAGATACGCAGTATTTT | CASSHPGGTSGRAEDTQYF
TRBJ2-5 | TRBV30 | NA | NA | TGTGCCTGGAGTGTCTGGGGAGGAGGAGAGACCCAGTACTTC | CAWSVWGGGETQYF
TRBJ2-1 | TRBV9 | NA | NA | TGTGCCAGCAGCGTGTGGGACGGGAGTTCCCCAGGGCCATTTAATGAGCAGTTCTTC | CASSVWDGSSPGPFNEQFF
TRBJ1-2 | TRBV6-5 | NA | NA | TGTGCCAGCAGCGAGAAGGGTCGGGGCTACACCTTC | CASSEKGRGYTF
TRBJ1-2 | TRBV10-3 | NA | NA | TGTGCCATCAGTGACACAGACTATGGCTACACCTTC | CAISDTDYGYTF
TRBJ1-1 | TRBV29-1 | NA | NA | TGCAGCGTTAAGACAGGCACGAACACTGAAGCTTTCTTT | CSVKTGTNTEAFF
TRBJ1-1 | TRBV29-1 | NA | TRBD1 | TGCAGCGTTGCTACAGGGGGCACCACTGAAGCTTTCTTT | CSVATGGTTEAFF
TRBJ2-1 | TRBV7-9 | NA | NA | TGTGCCAGCAGCGGAGCACAGGGTACCTACAATGAGCAGTTCTTC | CASSGAQGTYNEQFF
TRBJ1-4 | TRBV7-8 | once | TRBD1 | TGTGCCAGCAGCAAGCGGGACAGGCGGAATGAAAAACTGTTTTTT | CASSKRDRRNEKLFF
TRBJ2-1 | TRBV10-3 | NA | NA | TGTGCCATCAGTGGGTCGACAGAGGGGTACAATGAGCAGTTCTTC | CAISGSTEGYNEQFF
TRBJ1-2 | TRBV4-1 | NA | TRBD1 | TGCGCCAGCAGTCAACAGGGGGTAGGCTACACCTTC | CASSQQGVGYTF
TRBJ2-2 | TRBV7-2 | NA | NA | TGTGCCAGGGCTAGCGCTACGAACACCGGGGAGCTGTTTTTT | CARASATNTGELFF